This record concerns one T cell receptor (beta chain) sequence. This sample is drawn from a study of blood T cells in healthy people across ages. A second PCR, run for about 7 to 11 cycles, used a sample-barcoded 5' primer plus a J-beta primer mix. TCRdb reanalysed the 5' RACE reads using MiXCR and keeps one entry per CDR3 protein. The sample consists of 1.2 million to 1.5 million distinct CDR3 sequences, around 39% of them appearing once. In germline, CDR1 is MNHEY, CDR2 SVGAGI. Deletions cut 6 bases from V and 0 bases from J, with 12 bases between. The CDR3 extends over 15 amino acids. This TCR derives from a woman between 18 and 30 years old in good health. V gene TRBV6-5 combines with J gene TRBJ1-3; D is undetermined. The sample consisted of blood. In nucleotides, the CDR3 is TGTGCCAGCAGCCGCCCGACAAGCTCTGGAAACACCATATATTTT. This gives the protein CASSRPTSSGNTIYF.